This note documents a single T cell receptor beta chain sequence. Antigen specificity is unknown. This sample is part of a study of OX40 agonist ivuxolimab in advanced cancers. About the research overall: Partial responses were seen in three patients, one with hepatocellular carcinoma and two with cutaneous melanoma.

The assay was immunoSEQ multiplex PCR, and TCRdb's table has in-frame clones only and misses some. The data hold about 69,000 clones, with 80% observed a single time. Study-wide results and caveats: Circulating CD4+ and CD8+ T cells showed clonal expansion by week 6 at 0.1 to 3.0 mg/kg. People who partly responded at 0.1-3.0 mg/kg had some of the least clonal expansion seen. CD8+ T cells (on average) carried more expanded clones than CD4+ T cells.

The sequenced sample was CD4+ or CD8+ T cells sorted from blood, obtained in a trial of the OX40 agonist ivuxolimab. The sequence was obtained from an adult with an advanced solid tumor such as melanoma, head and neck, liver or kidney cancer.

The DNA of the CDR3 is TGTGCCAGCAGCCAAGACCCGGGCCGTCTCTACAATGAGCAGTTCTTC. This gives the protein CASSQDPGRLYNEQFF. V is TRBV4-2 and J is TRBJ2-1, with D hard to call. This CDR3 spans 16 amino acids. The V and J ends lost 0 bases and 3 bases respectively, with 12 bases between them. The germline gives CDR1 LGHNA, CDR2 YNFKEQ.